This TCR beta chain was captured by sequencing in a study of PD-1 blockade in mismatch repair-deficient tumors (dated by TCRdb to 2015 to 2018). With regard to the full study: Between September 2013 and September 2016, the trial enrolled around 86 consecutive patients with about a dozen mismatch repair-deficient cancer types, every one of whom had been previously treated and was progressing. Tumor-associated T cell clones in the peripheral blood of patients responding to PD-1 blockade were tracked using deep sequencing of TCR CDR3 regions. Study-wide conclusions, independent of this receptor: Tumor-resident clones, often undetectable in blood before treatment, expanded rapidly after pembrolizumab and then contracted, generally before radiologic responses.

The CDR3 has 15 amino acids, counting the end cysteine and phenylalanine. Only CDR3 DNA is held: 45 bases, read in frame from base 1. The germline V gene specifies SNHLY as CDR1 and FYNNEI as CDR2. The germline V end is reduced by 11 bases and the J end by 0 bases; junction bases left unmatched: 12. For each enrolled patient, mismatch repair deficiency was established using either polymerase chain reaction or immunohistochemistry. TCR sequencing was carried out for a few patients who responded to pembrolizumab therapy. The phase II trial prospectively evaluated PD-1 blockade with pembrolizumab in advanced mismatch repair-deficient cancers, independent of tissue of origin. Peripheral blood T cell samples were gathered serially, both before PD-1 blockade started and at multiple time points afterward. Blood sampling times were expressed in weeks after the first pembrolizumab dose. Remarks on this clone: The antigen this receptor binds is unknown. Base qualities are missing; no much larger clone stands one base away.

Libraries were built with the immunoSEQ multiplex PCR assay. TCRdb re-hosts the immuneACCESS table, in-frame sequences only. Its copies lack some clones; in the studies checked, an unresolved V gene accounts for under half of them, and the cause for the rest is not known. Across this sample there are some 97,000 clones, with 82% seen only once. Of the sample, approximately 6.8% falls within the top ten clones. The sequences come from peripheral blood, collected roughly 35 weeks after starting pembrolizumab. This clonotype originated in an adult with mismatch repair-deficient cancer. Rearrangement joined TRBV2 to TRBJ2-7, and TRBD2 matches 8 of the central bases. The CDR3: CAGRAGLAGSYEQYF. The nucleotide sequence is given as TGTGCCGGAAGAGCGGGCCTAGCGGGCTCCTACGAGCAGTACTTC.